These 21 T cell receptor beta chains share one sample of origin, sequenced in a study of identical twins (dated by TCRdb to about 2016). The method was 5' RACE. TCRdb names Illumina HiSeq 2000 as the instrument used. TCRdb trimmed the raw reads at Q25, called clones with MiXCR and kept productive beta chains. Every distinct CDR3 protein forms one entry, paired with its most common genes and DNA. The sample profile shows 640,000 or so distinct CDR3 sequences; approximately 6.1% of them were found once. The ten largest account for around 2% of the sample. Sequencing was performed on naive T cells sorted from blood. The cell subset or site label, as the study defines it: cells isolated with a human naive T-cell isolation kit. The receptors shown here come from a young man in good health.

The gene calls are TRBV11-1 and TRBJ2-6; D may be TRBD1 or TRBD2 (5 bases each). This CDR3 contains 18 residues. Trimming stripped 8 bases from V and 0 bases from J, with 20 bases between. Germline values: CDR1 SGHAT, CDR2 FQDESV (reference sequence). The DNA for the CDR3 is TGTGCCAGCTCCCTGGTTGGGGGAGTGCCCTCTGGGGCCAACGTCCTGACTTTC. The encoded protein is CASSLVGGVPSGANVLTF.

This clonotype was picked up a small number of times. CDR3 protein: CASSLRGLLDEQFF. CDR3 in DNA: TGTGCCAGCAGTCTAAGGGGGTTGTTGGATGAGCAGTTCTTC. V is TRBV12-3 or TRBV12-4 and J is TRBJ2-1; tentative D call: TRBD1 (6 bases). The V gene lost 5 bases and the J gene lost 8 bases, with 16 bases spanning the gap. CDR3 length equals 14 residues.

This clonotype was detected many times. This chain connects TRBV5-1 to TRBJ2-1; TRBD2 matches 11 bases. Trimming at V came to 2 bases and at J to 6 bases, leaving 7 bases not matched to a gene. Germline V CDR1 and CDR2: SGHRS, YFSETQ. The CDR3 is made up of 16 amino acids. This CDR3 reads CASSFLTSGNINEQFF. Written as DNA, the CDR3 is TGCGCCAGCAGCTTTCTGACTAGCGGGAACATCAATGAGCAGTTCTTC.

The V and J genes are TRBV7-2 and TRBJ1-4; D not certain. The CDR3 has 15 amino acids. V lost 3 bases to trimming and J lost 0 bases, with 8 bases between them. Germline CDR1 and CDR2: SGHTA and FQGNSA. Here the CDR3 DNA reads TGTGCCAGCAGCTTCCAGAGTGCAACTAATGAAAAACTGTTTTTT. As protein: CASSFQSATNEKLFF. The full variable domain, rest sourced from reference TRBV7-2 and TRBJ1-4, is GAGVSQSPSNKVTEKGKDVELRCDPISGHTALYWYRQSLGQGLEFLIYFQGNSAPDKSGLPSDRFSAERTGGSVSTLTIQRTQQEDSAVYLCASSFQSATNEKLFFGSGTQLSVL.

This clonotype came up many times. The chain employs TRBV12-3 or TRBV12-4 and TRBJ2-3, with 8 bases identical to TRBD2. The CDR3 is 12 residues long. After removal of 6 bases from V and 14 bases from J, the junction contained 10 bases not matched to a gene. CDR3 protein: CASSTAGASWYF. In DNA form, the CDR3 reads TGTGCCAGCAGCACAGCGGGGGCATCTTGGTATTTT.

This clonotype came up many times. V and J are TRBV12-3 or TRBV12-4 and TRBJ2-7, with D unclear. V was trimmed by 5 bases and J by 1 base, leaving 12 bases between them. The CDR3 contains 14 residues. CDR3 coding DNA: TGTGCCAGCAGTCCCCAGGTAGGATCCTACGAGCAGTACTTC. The encoded protein is CASSPQVGSYEQYF.

This clonotype was seen more than once but under ten times. The chain couples TRBV6-2 or TRBV6-3 to TRBJ1-1; D is uncertain. V was clipped by 5 bases and J by 3 bases, with 13 bases between them. CDR1 and CDR2 from the germline V gene are MNHEY and SVGEGT. This CDR3 comprises 14 residues. CDR3 nucleotides: TGTGCCAGCAGTAACACAGCCCTGGACACTGAAGCTTTCTTT. Protein product: CASSNTALDTEAFF.

This clonotype appeared many times. This chain connects TRBV10-1 to TRBJ2-3; D not resolved. From germline, CDR1 is WNHNN and CDR2 SYGVQD (reference sequence). There are 13 residues in the CDR3. V was clipped by 0 bases and J by 10 bases, with 11 bases between them. Here the CDR3 DNA reads TGCGCCAGCAGTGAGTCGGCGAGCCGGGCGCAGTATTTT. It is translated as CASSESASRAQYF.

The rearrangement joins TRBV6-1 to TRBJ2-2, with D tentatively TRBD1 (5 bases). Germline CDR1 is MNHNS and CDR2 is SASEGT. The CDR3 runs 15 residues. V lost 8 bases, J lost 5 bases, and 18 bases lay in between. In DNA form, the CDR3 reads TGTGCCAGCGAACAGGACATTTCAGTTACCGGGGAGCTGTTTTTT. This encodes CASEQDISVTGELFF.

This clonotype came up a few times. The chain uses TRBV24-1 and TRBJ2-1; the D is unclear. Per germline, CDR1 KGHDR and CDR2 SFDVKD. The CDR3 sequence is 15 residues long. V lost 3 bases to trimming and J lost 4 bases, with 12 bases between them. CDR3 residues: CATSDPSRPYNEQFF. CDR3 coding DNA: TGTGCCACCAGTGATCCCTCGAGGCCGTACAATGAGCAGTTCTTC.

This clonotype has a handful of counts. The V and J genes are TRBV27 and TRBJ2-5, with TRBD1 matching over 7 bases. CDR3 length: 15 amino acids. V gave up 11 bases and J gave up 3 bases; unmatched junction bases: 15. Germline V CDR1 and CDR2: MNHEY, SMNVEV (reference sequence). The CDR3 DNA reads TGTGCCCGAAACCGACCGGGACAGCTCGAAGAGACCCAGTACTTC. The encoded protein is CARNRPGQLEETQYF.

This clonotype was recorded at least ten times. This rearrangement joins TRBV20-1 to TRBJ2-1; perhaps TRBD2 as D (5 bases). Germline V CDR1 and CDR2: DFQATT, SNEGSKA (reference sequence). With 6 bases removed from V and 8 bases from J, the gap between germline ends came to 17 bases. This CDR3 is 13 amino acids long. The DNA of the CDR3 is TGCAGTGCGAGGAGAACCGGAGGCTATGAGCAGTTCTTC. This codes for CSARRTGGYEQFF.

In this sample, this clonotype turned up a few times. The V and J genes are TRBV12-3 or TRBV12-4 and TRBJ1-1, with D maybe TRBD1 (5 bases). The V end lost 10 bases, the J end lost 5 bases, and 20 bases lay between the germline ends. The CDR3 length is 14 residues. The CDR3 is CAISLVGEVTEAFF. The DNA for the CDR3 is TGTGCCATCTCTCTGGTAGGGGAGGTTACTGAAGCTTTCTTT.

This clonotype was recorded at least ten times. The V and J genes are TRBV20-1 and TRBJ1-1; D not resolved. The germline V gene encodes CDR1 DFQATT and CDR2 SNEGSKA (reference sequence). V lost 4 bases and J 0 bases, leaving 6 bases between the germline ends. The CDR3 spans 12 residues. CDR3 nucleotide sequence: TGCAGTGCTATAGGAATGAACACTGAAGCTTTCTTT. This codes for CSAIGMNTEAFF.

This clonotype has a count of ten or more. This chain joins TRBV29-1 and TRBJ2-1; 11 bases match TRBD1. Germline CDR1 is SQVTM and CDR2 is ANQGSEA. After removal of 0 bases from V and 8 bases from J, the junction contained 6 bases not matched to a gene. The CDR3 is 15 residues long. CDR3 nucleotide sequence: TGCAGCGTTGAAGATCTTGGACAGGGGGCTGATGAGCAGTTCTTC. The encoded protein is CSVEDLGQGADEQFF.

This clonotype was picked up many times. This rearrangement joins TRBV5-5 to TRBJ2-7, with 11 bases that match TRBD2. The trim removed 4 bases at V and 3 bases at J, leaving 9 bases unmatched. The CDR3 runs to 16 residues. Germline CDR1 and CDR2: SGHKS and YYEKEE (reference sequence). The CDR3 is CASSTPGLAEGYEQYF. In DNA form, the CDR3 reads TGTGCCAGCAGCACACCGGGACTAGCGGAGGGCTACGAGCAGTACTTC. Using reference TRBV5-5 and TRBJ2-7 for the parts outside the CDR3, the full variable domain is DAGVTQSPTHLIKTRGQQVTLRCSPISGHKSVSWYQQVLGQGPQFIFQYYEKEERGRGNFPDRFSARQFPNYSSELNVNALLLGDSALYLCASSTPGLAEGYEQYFGPGTRLTVT.

This clonotype appeared a few times. J is TRBJ2-1 and V is TRBV30, with TRBD1 as a possible D gene (5 bases). CDR1 and CDR2 from the germline V gene are GTSNPN and SVGIG (reference sequence). V shed 4 bases and J shed 2 bases, with 9 bases lying between them. CDR3 size: 13 residues. The chain's CDR3 is CAWTHRPYNEQFF. The CDR3 nucleotides read TGTGCCTGGACTCACAGGCCCTACAATGAGCAGTTCTTC.

Only a few counts were recorded for this clonotype. The V call is TRBV2, the J call TRBJ2-1, with 11 bases aligning to TRBD2. Germline V gene lookup returns CDR1 SNHLY and CDR2 FYNNEI. Trimming removed 6 bases from V and 8 bases from J; junction bases left unmatched: 9. This CDR3 has 15 amino acids. The CDR3 DNA follows: TGTGCCAGCAGAGAGACTAGCGGGAAAAAGGATGAGCAGTTCTTC. Protein sequence: CASRETSGKKDEQFF. Full variable domain (missing parts from reference TRBV2 and TRBJ2-1): EPEVTQTPSHQVTQMGQEVILRCVPISNHLYFYWYRQILGQKVEFLVSFYNNEISEKSEIFDDQFSVERPDGSNFTLKIRSTKLEDSAMYFCASRETSGKKDEQFFGPGTRLTVL.

This clonotype was observed at least ten times. J is TRBJ2-5 and V is TRBV7-2, with D perhaps given as TRBD1 or TRBD2 (5 bases each). The length of the CDR3 is 15 residues. From germline, CDR1 is SGHTA and CDR2 FQGNSA. V gave up 1 base and J gave up 4 bases, with 13 bases separating them. The CDR3 loop reads CASSLETVRGETQYF. CDR3 in DNA: TGTGCCAGCAGCTTAGAGACAGTGAGGGGAGAGACCCAGTACTTC.

This clonotype was observed at least ten times. This chain uses TRBV5-1 with TRBJ2-1, with D hard to call. This CDR3 has 15 amino acids. Trimming cost V 0 bases and J 8 bases, with 15 bases left between them. Germline-derived CDR1 and CDR2 are SGHRS and YFSETQ. The CDR3 DNA follows: TGCGCCAGCAGCTTGGCCTCGGTGGGTCTCGATGAGCAGTTCTTC. This translates into CASSLASVGLDEQFF. Filled out from reference TRBV5-1 and TRBJ2-1, the complete variable domain reads KAGVTQTPRYLIKTRGQQVTLSCSPISGHRSVSWYQQTPGQGLQFLFEYFSETQRNKGNFPGRFSGRQFSNSRSEMNVSTLELGDSALYLCASSLASVGLDEQFFGPGTRLTVL.

This clonotype has a handful of counts. The V call is TRBV2, the J call TRBJ2-1; 9 nucleotides align to TRBD1. CDR3 length: 15 amino acids. Germline CDR1 SNHLY, CDR2 FYNNEI. The trim removed 6 bases at V and 2 bases at J, leaving 5 bases unmatched. The CDR3, as DNA: TGTGCCAGCAGGGTGGGGACAGGGACCTACAATGAGCAGTTCTTC. Amino acid sequence: CASRVGTGTYNEQFF.